This TCR beta chain comes out of a study of T cell repertoires in cytomegalovirus infection. TCRdb re-called the reads with MiXCR, one entry per CDR3 protein. This table has hundreds of thousands of distinct CDR3 sequences, 30% to 40% appearing once. CDR1 LNHDA and CDR2 SQIVND come from the germline V gene (reference sequence). CDR3 length: 15 residues. Losses at the gene ends were 7 bases for V and 0 bases for J; bases not matched to a gene: 4. This clonotype was observed a few times. The antigen remains undetermined. The chain recombines TRBV19 with TRBJ2-2; TRBD1 aligns across 8 bases. The receptor comes from a human donor in good health (CMV status not recorded). Some clones in this sample may be carry-over from other donors' samples. The material was cultured PBMCs, obtained from culture after CMV antigen stimulation. In nucleotides, the CDR3 is TGTGCCAGTACGGACAGGGCCGCGAACACCGGGGAGCTGTTTTTT. Its protein product is CASTDRAANTGELFF.